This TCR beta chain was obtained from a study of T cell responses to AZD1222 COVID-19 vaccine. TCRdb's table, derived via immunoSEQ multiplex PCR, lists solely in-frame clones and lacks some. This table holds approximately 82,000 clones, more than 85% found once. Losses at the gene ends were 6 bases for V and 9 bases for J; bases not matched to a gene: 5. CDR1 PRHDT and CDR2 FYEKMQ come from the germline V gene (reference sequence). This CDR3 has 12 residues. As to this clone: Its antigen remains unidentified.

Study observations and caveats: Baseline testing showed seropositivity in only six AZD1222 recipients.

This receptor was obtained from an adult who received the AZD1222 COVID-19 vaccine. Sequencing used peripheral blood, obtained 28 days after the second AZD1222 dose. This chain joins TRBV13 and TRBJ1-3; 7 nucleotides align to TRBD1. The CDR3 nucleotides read TGTGCCAGCAGTAGGGGGCGCGGCACCATATATTTT. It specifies CASSRGRGTIYF.